The 30 T cell receptor beta chains below were found in one sample sequenced in a study of blood T cell repertoires in COVID-19. This table comes from immunoSEQ multiplex PCR, and its TCRdb copy is limited to in-frame clones, with some not included. The sample holds more than 110,000 clones, roughly 76% seen once. Sequenced: peripheral blood. These receptors were taken from a man aged 80 or over with acute or convalescent COVID-19.

The rearrangement links TRBV28 to TRBJ1-2; tentative D call: TRBD1 (6 bases). Germline CDR1 reads MDHEN; CDR2 reads SYDVKM. The length of the CDR3 is 14 residues. Trimming removed 2 bases from V and 4 bases from J, with 11 bases in between. CDR3 sequence (DNA): TGTGCCAGCAGTTTAAACAGGGACCTCTATGGCTACACCTTC. Translation gives CASSLNRDLYGYTF.

This clone was observed a handful of times. The gene calls are TRBV11-2 and TRBJ1-1, with TRBD1 matching 9 bases. V gave up 6 bases and J gave up 0 bases; unmatched junction bases: 8. Germline values: CDR1 SGHAT, CDR2 FQNNGV. This CDR3 comprises 16 residues. The CDR3 loop is CASSLGQGRMNTEAFF. In nucleotides, the CDR3 is TGTGCCAGCAGTCTCGGACAGGGGAGGATGAACACTGAAGCTTTCTTT.

In nucleotides, the CDR3 is TGTGCCACCAGCACTCCAGGGGCTTTTAATGAAAAACTGTTTTTT. This codes for CATSTPGAFNEKLFF. This rearrangement joins TRBV15 to TRBJ1-4, with D tentatively TRBD1 (6 bases). Trimming pared 4 bases from V and 4 bases from J, leaving 13 bases between. CDR1 is LNHNV, CDR2 YYDKDF, per germline (reference sequence). The CDR3 runs 15 residues.

This clone was observed a few times. This chain links TRBV6-6 with TRBJ1-2, with D maybe TRBD1 (6 bases). Germline V gene sequence: CDR1 MNHNY, CDR2 SVGAGI (reference sequence). The V gene lost 6 bases and the J gene lost 7 bases, with 24 bases spanning the gap. This CDR3 region has 16 residues. The CDR3 DNA is TGTGCCAGCAGCCCTCGCACCACAGGGTTCCCTGGTGGCTACACCTTC. It codes for CASSPRTTGFPGGYTF.

The rearrangement links TRBV28 to TRBJ2-5; 16 nucleotides match TRBD2. Germline trimming cut 5 bases from V and 5 bases from J; bases unmatched to any gene: 14. This CDR3 is 19 amino acids long. CDR1 and CDR2 (germline): MDHEN, SYDVKM. This chain's CDR3 is CASSLHPGTSGGARETQYF. The CDR3 DNA is TGTGCCAGCAGTCTTCACCCTGGGACTAGCGGGGGGGCAAGGGAGACCCAGTACTTC.

This clone was seen only a few times. The chain uses TRBV4-1 and TRBJ1-5; D possibly corresponds to TRBD1 (5 bases). The length of the CDR3 is 16 residues. Germline CDR1 MGHRA, CDR2 YSYEKL. The V end was cut by 0 bases, the J end by 0 bases, with 9 bases between. This CDR3 is CASSQDQGSSNQPQHF. The DNA of the CDR3 is TGCGCCAGCAGCCAAGATCAGGGTAGTAGCAATCAGCCCCAGCATTTT.

V usage is TRBV10-3 and J usage is TRBJ1-1; D gene uncertain. Germline lookup yields CDR1 ENHRY and CDR2 SYGVKD. CDR3 length: 11 residues. V shed 8 bases and J shed 10 bases, with 14 bases lying between them. CDR3 nucleotide sequence: TGTGCCATCTCAGATAGAGAGGGAGCTTTCTTT. It encodes CAISDREGAFF.

The CDR3 protein is CASSLEGGGSSPLHF. The CDR3 DNA sequence: TGCGCCAGCAGCTTGGAGGGGGGGGGCAGTTCACCCCTCCACTTT. V usage is TRBV5-1 and J usage is TRBJ1-6; possibly TRBD1 for D (6 bases). The V gene's germline CDR1 is SGHRS and CDR2 YFSETQ. Trimming took 0 bases from V and 9 from J, leaving 13 bases between them. This CDR3 region has 15 residues.

The rearrangement uses TRBV2 and TRBJ2-2, with D maybe TRBD1 (6 bases). The CDR3 runs to 12 residues. CDR1 and CDR2 from the germline V gene are SNHLY and FYNNEI. V was pared by 11 bases and J by 1 base, with 8 bases between. The CDR3 DNA reads as TGTGCCGGGGGACAGAACACCGGGGAGCTGTTTTTT. Translation: CAGGQNTGELFF.

On this clone itself: The same CDR3 arises from other DNA sequences in this sample as well. The V call is TRBV2, the J call TRBJ1-4, with D possibly TRBD1 on 5 matching bases. This CDR3 is built from 15 residues. CDR1 and CDR2 from the germline V gene are SNHLY and FYNNEI. Trimming removed 1 base at V and 8 bases at J, with 14 bases between. CDR3 sequence: CASSEEGQGGEKLFF. CDR3 DNA: TGTGCCAGCAGTGAAGAGGGTCAGGGTGGAGAAAAACTGTTTTTT.

The chain combines TRBV3-1 (or the pseudogene TRBV3-2) with TRBJ1-1; TRBD1 is a possible D gene (6 bases). The V end lost 8 bases, the J end lost 10 bases, and 20 bases lay between the germline ends. The CDR3 length is 13 residues. CDR1 and CDR2 from the germline V gene are LGHDT and YNNKEL (reference sequence). The CDR3 spells CASAASDSLAAFF. CDR3 nucleotide sequence: TGTGCCAGCGCCGCTTCGGACAGTCTCGCAGCTTTCTTT.

V usage is TRBV12-3 or TRBV12-4 and J usage is TRBJ1-1; D might be TRBD1 (6 bases). V was trimmed by 5 bases and J by 5 bases, leaving 12 bases between them. This CDR3 spans 13 amino acids. The CDR3 DNA sequence: TGTGCCAGCAGTCGGACAGAGGGTACTGAAGCTTTCTTT. Its translation: CASSRTEGTEAFF.

V gene TRBV9 combines with J gene TRBJ2-5; TRBD1 aligns across 7 bases. Losses at the gene ends were 2 bases for V and 1 base for J; bases not matched to a gene: 5. The CDR3 is 15 amino acids. The germline V gene encodes CDR1 SGDLS and CDR2 YYNGEE. CDR3 in amino acids: CASSVVTGVQETQYF. The CDR3 nucleotides read TGTGCCAGCAGCGTCGTAACAGGGGTCCAAGAGACCCAGTACTTC. Variable domain in full (rest from reference TRBV9 and TRBJ2-5): DSGVTQTPKHLITATGQRVTLRCSPRSGDLSVYWYQQSLDQGLQFLIQYYNGEERAKGNILERFSAQQFPDLHSELNLSSLELGDSALYFCASSVVTGVQETQYFGPGTRLLVL.

This clone turned up a few times. The chain joins TRBV4-3 to TRBJ2-1; weak D call: TRBD1 (6 bases). The germline V gene has CDR1 LGHNA and CDR2 YSLEER. The CDR3 totals 15 residues. Between the trimmed V and J ends, which lost 4 bases and 4 bases, there was a span of 14 bases. This CDR3 is CASSLEVRGYNEQFF. The DNA for the CDR3 is TGCGCCAGCAGCCTTGAGGTCAGGGGTTACAATGAGCAGTTCTTC.

This clone was found a few times. The J gene is TRBJ2-2, the V gene TRBV30; possibly TRBD1 for D (5 bases). Germline assignment: CDR1 GTSNPN and CDR2 SVGIG (reference sequence). Trimming took off 4 bases at V and 0 bases at J, with 15 bases between the two ends. The CDR3 is 16 residues long. CDR3 coding DNA: TGTGCCTGGATGTATTCAGGACATACGAACACCGGGGAGCTGTTTTTT. Translation gives CAWMYSGHTNTGELFF.

The chain has TRBV11-2 and TRBJ1-3; no clear D. The V gene lost 5 bases and the J gene lost 4 bases, with 18 bases spanning the gap. The V gene's germline CDR1 is SGHAT and CDR2 FQNNGV. The CDR3 sequence is 16 residues long. The CDR3 protein is CASSPWEGLDGNTIYF. Written as DNA, the CDR3 is TGTGCCAGCAGCCCGTGGGAGGGCCTCGACGGAAACACCATATATTTT.

The V call is TRBV7-8, the J call TRBJ1-1; possibly TRBD1 for D (6 bases). Trimming cost V 5 bases and J 2 bases, with 18 bases left between them. Per germline, CDR1 SGHVS and CDR2 FQNEAQ. The CDR3 sequence is 16 residues long. The CDR3 sequence is CASSPGGPGANTEAFF. CDR3 sequence (DNA): TGTGCCAGCAGCCCCGGAGGCCCAGGGGCCAACACTGAAGCTTTCTTT.

The genes are TRBV7-9 and TRBJ1-2, with TRBD1 matching 10 bases. Germline V CDR1 and CDR2: SEHNR, FQNEAQ (reference sequence). The junction had 13 bases not matched to a gene; V was cut back by 6 bases and J by 0 bases. CDR3 length: 18 amino acids. DNA of the CDR3: TGTGCCAGCAGGCAAAACCGGGACAGGGGATTGTCTAACTATGGCTACACCTTC. The encoded protein is CASRQNRDRGLSNYGYTF.

V gene TRBV7-9 combines with J gene TRBJ1-3; D not resolved. CDR1 is SEHNR and CDR2 is FQNEAQ in the germline V gene (reference sequence). V lost 5 bases and J lost 0, with 8 bases in between. CDR3 length: 14 residues. The CDR3 DNA sequence: TGTGCCAGCAGCCGAGGCTTCTCTGGAAACACCATATATTTT. It codes for CASSRGFSGNTIYF. Supplemented by reference TRBV7-9 and TRBJ1-3, the full variable domain reads DTGVSQNPRHKITKRGQNVTFRCDPISEHNRLYWYRQTLGQGPEFLTYFQNEAQLEKSRLLSDRFSAERPKGSFSTLEIQRTEQGDSAMYLCASSRGFSGNTIYFGEGSWLTVV.

The chain links TRBV6-1 to TRBJ2-5; D might be TRBD2 (7 bases). Germline V gene data show CDR1 as MNHNS and CDR2 as SASEGT. The CDR3 covers 17 residues. V was pared by 4 bases and J by 0 bases, with 18 bases between. CDR3 residues: CASSGGGFGQNQETQYF. Written as DNA, the CDR3 is TGTGCCAGCAGTGGCGGGGGATTTGGACAGAACCAAGAGACCCAGTACTTC.

In this sample, this clone turned up a few times. J is TRBJ1-1 and V is TRBV18; 9 bases map to TRBD1. Trimming at V came to 4 bases and at J to 1 base, leaving 4 bases not matched to a gene. The CDR3 has 15 residues. The germline CDR1 and CDR2 sequences are KGHSH and LQKENI. The CDR3 reads CASSLGTGTNTEAFF. The CDR3 DNA sequence: TGTGCCAGCTCACTCGGGACAGGGACGAACACTGAAGCTTTCTTT.

This chain joins TRBV11-1 and TRBJ2-1; 7 bases align to TRBD1. Germline-derived CDR1 and CDR2 are SGHAT and FQDESV (reference sequence). The CDR3 runs 15 residues. V lost 3 bases to trimming and J lost 0 bases; unmatched junction nucleotides: 2. CDR3 DNA sequence: TGTGCCAGCAGCTTGAGGGGGCTCTCCTACAATGAGCAGTTCTTC. Protein: CASSLRGLSYNEQFF.

The chain uses TRBV5-1 and TRBJ1-2, with D possibly being TRBD1 (6 bases). Germline-derived CDR1 and CDR2 are SGHRS and YFSETQ. The CDR3 is 15 residues long. Trimming left V 4 bases short and J 7 bases short, with 20 bases between. CDR3 sequence: CASSLLRGQSGGYTF. As DNA, the CDR3 is TGCGCCAGCAGCCTCCTGCGGGGGCAGAGTGGTGGCTACACCTTC.

This clone was counted once. Written as DNA, the CDR3 is TGCAGTGCTAGTCCAGTGGGCAATTACAATGAGCAGTTCTTC. Its protein is CSASPVGNYNEQFF. The V gene is TRBV20-1, the J gene TRBJ2-1, with D uncertain. Between the trimmed V and J ends, which lost 3 bases and 4 bases, there was a span of 13 bases. This CDR3 contains 14 residues. Looked up from germline, CDR1 is DFQATT and CDR2 is SNEGSKA (reference sequence).

This rearrangement joins TRBV7-3 to TRBJ2-1, with TRBD2 as a possible D gene (6 bases). The V gene's germline CDR1 is SGHTA and CDR2 FQGTGA. Trimming took 2 bases from V and 6 from J, leaving 11 bases between them. The CDR3 runs 14 residues. The chain's CDR3 is CASSLSGEGNEQFF. The CDR3 coding sequence is TGTGCCAGCAGCTTATCGGGGGAAGGCAATGAGCAGTTCTTC. Complete variable domain (other parts from reference TRBV7-3 and TRBJ2-1): GAGVSQTPSNKVTEKGKYVELRCDPISGHTALYWYRQSLGQGPEFLIYFQGTGAADDSGLPNDRFFAVRPEGSVSTLKIQRTERGDSAVYLCASSLSGEGNEQFFGPGTRLTVL.

The chain combines TRBV3-1 (or the pseudogene TRBV3-2) with TRBJ2-1, with 7 bases aligning to TRBD2. Germline CDR1 LGHDT, CDR2 YNNKEL (reference sequence). The CDR3 is 17 residues long. V lost 3 bases to trimming and J lost 8 bases; unmatched junction nucleotides: 16. CDR3 DNA sequence: TGTGCCAGCAGCCAGCCCGGCGGCGGGGGTGCACCGCATGAGCAGTTCTTC. Translating it yields CASSQPGGGGAPHEQFF.

The chain employs TRBV6-5 and TRBJ2-2; 9 nucleotides match TRBD2. Losses at the gene ends were 8 bases for V and 4 bases for J; bases not matched to a gene: 5. The CDR3 is made up of 14 amino acids. Germline V gene sequence: CDR1 MNHEY, CDR2 SVGAGI. The CDR3 region is CASRLAGITGELFF. Written as DNA, the CDR3 is TGTGCCAGCCGGCTAGCGGGGATCACCGGGGAGCTGTTTTTT.

The chain joins TRBV6-5 to TRBJ1-6; 8 nucleotides line up with TRBD1. This CDR3 is built from 14 residues. The ends lost 6 bases at V and 10 bases at J; junction bases unmatched: 8. The V gene's germline CDR1 is MNHEY and CDR2 SVGAGI. CDR3 DNA sequence: TGTGCCAGCAGCACAGGGGGTCCGCGGTCACCCCTCCACTTT. Translated: CASSTGGPRSPLHF.

As DNA, the CDR3 is TGTGCCAGCAGCGACCCATCTAGCGGCTCCTACAATGAGCAGTTCTTC. Amino acids: CASSDPSSGSYNEQFF. The chain uses TRBV5-4 and TRBJ2-1; 7 bases match TRBD2. V lost 4 bases, J lost 0 bases, and 7 bases stayed unmatched. Germline assignment: CDR1 SGHNT and CDR2 YYREEE (reference sequence). The CDR3 loop spans 16 amino acids.

This sequence joins TRBV6-5 and TRBJ1-1; the D is unclear. The CDR3 consists of 14 residues. Trimming cost V 7 bases and J 0 bases, with 12 bases left between them. Germline assignment: CDR1 MNHEY and CDR2 SVGAGI. CDR3: CASKVNSLNTEAFF. CDR3 DNA sequence: TGTGCCAGCAAGGTAAACAGTCTGAACACTGAAGCTTTCTTT.